This TCR beta chain came from a study of blood T cell repertoires in COVID-19. CDR1 and CDR2 (germline): LNHDA, SQIVND (reference sequence). After removal of 2 bases from V and 0 bases from J, the junction contained 0 bases not matched to a gene. The CDR3 extends over 15 amino acids. Some clones are missing from TCRdb's copy, which holds only in-frame ones; the method was immunoSEQ multiplex PCR. The sample carries tens of thousands of clones, roughly four fifths recorded once. What was sequenced was peripheral blood. The gene calls are TRBV19 and TRBJ2-1; 8 nucleotides agree with TRBD2. The TCR sequence derives from a man in his 70s with COVID-19, enrolled during active disease. CDR3: CASSIREGSYNEQFF. The CDR3 region has the DNA TGTGCCAGTAGTATACGGGAGGGCTCCTACAATGAGCAGTTCTTC.